This entry is about one T cell receptor (beta chain). Antigen unknown. Germline CDR1 is SGHRS and CDR2 is YFSETQ. This CDR3 has 13 residues. Trimming left V 3 bases short and J 4 bases short, with 8 bases between. Here immunoSEQ multiplex PCR was the method, and the copy in TCRdb shows in-frame clones only, minus some. The data contain around 600,000 clones, 95% of them singletons. These data originate in a study of shared clonotypes between healthy human individuals. Findings and limits, study-wide: As a rule, naive subsets had a larger estimated richness than memory subsets.

CD45RO-negative CD8 cells positively selected for CCR7 made up the naive population, which excluded terminally differentiated effector memory CD45RA+ cells. The chain employs TRBV5-1 and TRBJ1-5; D unresolved. This clonotype originated in a woman aged 25 to 39 in good health. Sequencing used naive CD8+ T cells sorted from blood. The CDR3, as DNA: TGCGCCAGCAGCTCTGGTCAGAATCAGCCCCAGCATTTT. Protein product: CASSSGQNQPQHF.